In this sample, the clone carrying this T cell receptor beta chain is medium-sized. Using its own MiXCR run on the reads, TCRdb lists one record per CDR3 protein. The sample shows over 9,000 distinct CDR3 sequences, approximately 26% of them seen only once. The data are from a study of liver allograft versus peripheral blood T cells. Turning to the study itself: Comparing T cell receptor repertoires in transplanted livers with those in recipients' peripheral blood was part of the design.

V lost 5 bases, J lost 6 bases, and 6 bases stayed unmatched. The CDR3 is 14 residues long. Germline V CDR1 and CDR2: KGHDR, SFDVKD. This sequence joins TRBV24-1 and TRBJ2-1, with 7 positions matching TRBD1. This TCR was sampled from a human patient who had a liver transplant. Some T cells may be the graft donor's. CDR3 loop: CATSGAGGINEQFF. The CDR3, as DNA: TGTGCCACCAGTGGGGCAGGGGGAATCAATGAGCAGTTCTTC.